The rows below give T cell receptor beta chains drawn from one sample of a study of shared clonotypes between healthy human individuals. Method: immunoSEQ multiplex PCR; TCRdb's copy keeps in-frame clones and lacks some. The sample has 1 million to 1.2 million clones, approximately 75% seen once. Sequenced material: memory CD4+ T cells from PBMCs. Receptor source: a man aged 18 to 35 in good health. Some clones in this sample may be carry-over from other donors' samples. CDR3s include the opening cysteine and the closing phenylalanine or tryptophan. The D gene is left open where the match is weak. The size field is filled for only some rows; it gives once, few, many or a size class.

V gene	J gene	D gene	clone size	CDR3 DNA	CDR3 protein
TRBV5-1	TRBJ2-1	.	few	TGCGCCAGCAGCTTAGAAAACCCCAGAGACAATGAGCAGTTCTTC	CASSLENPRDNEQFF
TRBV15	TRBJ2-7	TRBD1	.	TGTGCCACCAGCAGGGGGGCCGGGGACAGGGGGCCCCACGAGCAGTACTTC	CATSRGAGDRGPHEQYF
TRBV2	TRBJ2-3	.	.	TGTGCCAGCAGTGAGATAGCTCAAGGAACAGATACGCAGTATTTT	CASSEIAQGTDTQYF
TRBV5-1	TRBJ1-2	TRBD1	.	TGCGCCAGCAGCTTGGGGACAGGGGGCAGAGGCTACACCTTC	CASSLGTGGRGYTF
TRBV9	TRBJ2-3	.	.	TGTGCCAGCAGCGGACAGCTTAGCACAGATACGCAGTATTTT	CASSGQLSTDTQYF
TRBV2	TRBJ2-7	.	.	TGTGCCAGCACTCAGGGATACGAGCAGTACTTC	CASTQGYEQYF
TRBV28	TRBJ2-1	.	.	TGTGCCAGCACCCTACGGGGGGCTTCCTACAATGAGCAGTTCTTC	CASTLRGASYNEQFF
TRBV19	TRBJ2-1	.	.	TGTGCCAGTAATGATTTAGGACTAACCACCTCAGGGGGTGCGCAGTTCTTC	CASNDLGLTTSGGAQFF
TRBV27	TRBJ2-7	.	.	TGTGCCAGCAGTTTACAGGGCTTTTACGAGCAGTACTTC	CASSLQGFYEQYF
TRBV30	TRBJ2-2	.	.	TGTGCCTGGAGCCCTAGGGGCACTTCGAACACCGGGGAGCTGTTTTTT	CAWSPRGTSNTGELFF
TRBV6-1	TRBJ2-7	.	once	TGTGCCAGCAGTGTGGCAGCCTCCTACGAGCAGTACTTC	CASSVAASYEQYF
TRBV7-2	TRBJ2-5	.	once	TGTGCCAGCAGCTTAGTAGGCCTGGAGACCCAGTACTTC	CASSLVGLETQYF
TRBV11-3	TRBJ2-2	.	.	TGTGCCAGCAGCCTCCGCCCCAACACCGGGGAGCTGTTTTTT	CASSLRPNTGELFF
TRBV5-1	TRBJ2-5	.	.	TGCGCCAGCAGCTTGGCAGGGTCCCAAGAGACCCAGTACTTC	CASSLAGSQETQYF
TRBV5-1	TRBJ1-1	.	.	TGCGCCAGCAGCTTGCTGGGACCGTTGAACACTGAAGCTTTCTTT	CASSLLGPLNTEAFF
TRBV5-8	TRBJ2-7	TRBD2	.	TGTGCCAGCAGACGGACCGGACTAGAGGCCGACGAGCAGTACTTC	CASRRTGLEADEQYF
TRBV19	TRBJ1-1	.	.	TGTGCCAGTAGCCCAGCCTACACCGGGGGCACTGAAGCTTTCTTT	CASSPAYTGGTEAFF
TRBV19	TRBJ1-5	.	few	TGTGCCAGTAGTATATTGGACACAACTTTCTCCTATCAGCCCCAGCATTTT	CASSILDTTFSYQPQHF
TRBV5-6	TRBJ1-4	TRBD1	.	TGTGCCAGCAGCAGGGCCGGGACAGGGTATGAAAAACTGTTTTTT	CASSRAGTGYEKLFF
TRBV6-5	TRBJ2-7	.	.	TGTGCCAGCCAGCAGCATAGGAGCTCCTACGAGCAGTACTTC	CASQQHRSSYEQYF
TRBV30	TRBJ1-1	TRBD1	few	TGTGCCTGGAGGGGCCACAGGGGCACTGAAGCTTTCTTT	CAWRGHRGTEAFF
TRBV2	TRBJ2-5	.	once	TGTGCCACCCGGCGTTCCACGGAGACCCAGTACTTC	CATRRSTETQYF
TRBV7-2	TRBJ1-2	TRBD1	many	TGTGCCAGCAGCCCCCGGGACAGGGGGCGGGGGGGCTACACCTTC	CASSPRDRGRGGYTF
TRBV10-3	TRBJ2-7	TRBD1	.	TGTGCCATCAGTGTGGGACAGGCCTCCTACGAGCAGTACTTC	CAISVGQASYEQYF
TRBV10-3	TRBJ1-2	.	.	TGTGCCATCAGCAAAGAGGGGAAGCATGGCTACACCTTC	CAISKEGKHGYTF
TRBV6-5	TRBJ2-7	TRBD2	.	TGTGCCAGCAGACAGAGCGGGAGGCAATCCTACGAGCAGTACTTC	CASRQSGRQSYEQYF
TRBV6-6	TRBJ2-2	.	once	TGTGCCAGCAGATTAGCGGACACCGGGGAGCTGTTTTTT	CASRLADTGELFF
TRBV7-3	TRBJ2-3	.	.	TGTGCCAGCAGCCTTACTAGGGCGGATACGCAGTATTTT	CASSLTRADTQYF
TRBV5-4	TRBJ2-3	TRBD2	.	TGTGCCAGCAGCTTGGGAGGCGGGAGGACAGATACGCAGTATTTT	CASSLGGGRTDTQYF
TRBV29-1	TRBJ2-7	.	.	TGCAGCGTTCTTGAGGTCCCCTACGAGCAGTACTTC	CSVLEVPYEQYF
TRBV2	TRBJ1-1	TRBD1	.	TGTGCCAGCAGAGCCGGGGACAGGGTGGGAGCTTTCTTT	CASRAGDRVGAFF
TRBV28	TRBJ1-5	.	.	TGTGCCAGCAGTTTACCCGGGGGGGGCGGCAATCAGCCCCAGCATTTT	CASSLPGGGGNQPQHF
TRBV28	TRBJ1-1	.	.	TGTGCCAGCAGTTTACAGGGTGCGAACACTGAAGCTTTCTTT	CASSLQGANTEAFF
TRBV28	TRBJ2-7	.	.	TGTGCCAGCAGTTTAGTGGGCAGCCTCTACGAGCAGTACTTC	CASSLVGSLYEQYF
TRBV2	TRBJ1-5	.	once	TGTGCCAGCAGTGAGAGGCAGGGCAATCAGCCCCAGCATTTT	CASSERQGNQPQHF
TRBV7-9	TRBJ2-3	TRBD2	.	TGTGCCAGCAGCTCTACTAGCGCAGCTAGCACAGATACGCAGTATTTT	CASSSTSAASTDTQYF
TRBV11-3	TRBJ2-7	TRBD2	.	TGTGCCAGCAGCCAGCTAGCGGGAGGCGAGCAGTACTTC	CASSQLAGGEQYF
TRBV5-1	TRBJ2-7	TRBD2	once	TGCGCCAGCAGCTCGACCATAGCGGGAGGGACACAATACGAGCAGTACTTC	CASSSTIAGGTQYEQYF
TRBV7-9	TRBJ1-5	TRBD1	many	TGTGCCAGCAGCCCCTCGGGAGGGGGCGCGGATCAGCCCCAGCATTTT	CASSPSGGGADQPQHF
TRBV5-1	TRBJ2-7	.	.	TGCGCCAGCAGCTTGACAGGGATCTACGAGCAGTACTTC	CASSLTGIYEQYF
TRBV5-1	TRBJ1-5	TRBD1	.	TGCGCCAGCGCTTCCGGGACAGAGAATCAGCCCCAGCATTTT	CASASGTENQPQHF
TRBV28	TRBJ1-1	.	few	TGTGCCAGCAGTCTCCTGACGATAGCTGAAGCTTTCTTT	CASSLLTIAEAFF
TRBV5-1	TRBJ1-1	.	.	TGCGCCAGCAGCGTATACTCGGGGGACACTGAAGCTTTCTTT	CASSVYSGDTEAFF
TRBV7-3	TRBJ2-6	TRBD1	.	TGTGCCAGCAGCCCGCAGGACAGGGCTGGGGCCAACGTCCTGACTTTC	CASSPQDRAGANVLTF
TRBV14	TRBJ2-5	TRBD2	.	TGTGCCAGCAGCCAAGGATCTAGCGGAAAGACCCAGTACTTC	CASSQGSSGKTQYF
TRBV27	TRBJ2-7	TRBD2	.	TGTGCCAGCAGTCCGGCTAGCGGGAGGACCTACGAGCAGTACTTC	CASSPASGRTYEQYF
TRBV28	TRBJ2-7	.	.	TGTGCCAGCAGCATGACAGGCCGCTCCTACGAGCAGTACTTC	CASSMTGRSYEQYF
TRBV15	TRBJ2-5	.	.	TGTGCCACCGCCTTCGGGTACCAAGAGACCCAGTACTTC	CATAFGYQETQYF
TRBV4-1	TRBJ2-5	TRBD1	.	TGCGCCAGCAGCCAAGTTGGGGACAGAGAAGAGACCCAGTACTTC	CASSQVGDREETQYF
TRBV29-1	TRBJ1-3	.	few	TGCAGCGTTGGACTGAGAAACACCATATATTTT	CSVGLRNTIYF